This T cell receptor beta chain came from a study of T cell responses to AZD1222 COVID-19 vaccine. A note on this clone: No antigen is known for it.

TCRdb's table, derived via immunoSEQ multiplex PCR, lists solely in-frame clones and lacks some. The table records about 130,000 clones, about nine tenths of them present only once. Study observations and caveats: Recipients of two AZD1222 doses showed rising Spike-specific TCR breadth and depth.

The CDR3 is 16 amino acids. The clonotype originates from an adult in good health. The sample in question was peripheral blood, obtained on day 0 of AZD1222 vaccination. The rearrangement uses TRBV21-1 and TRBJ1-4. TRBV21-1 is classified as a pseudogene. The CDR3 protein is CASSGGGTLPNEKLFF. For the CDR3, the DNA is TGTGCCAGCAGTGGGGGGGGTACTCTACCTAATGAAAAACTGTTTTTT.